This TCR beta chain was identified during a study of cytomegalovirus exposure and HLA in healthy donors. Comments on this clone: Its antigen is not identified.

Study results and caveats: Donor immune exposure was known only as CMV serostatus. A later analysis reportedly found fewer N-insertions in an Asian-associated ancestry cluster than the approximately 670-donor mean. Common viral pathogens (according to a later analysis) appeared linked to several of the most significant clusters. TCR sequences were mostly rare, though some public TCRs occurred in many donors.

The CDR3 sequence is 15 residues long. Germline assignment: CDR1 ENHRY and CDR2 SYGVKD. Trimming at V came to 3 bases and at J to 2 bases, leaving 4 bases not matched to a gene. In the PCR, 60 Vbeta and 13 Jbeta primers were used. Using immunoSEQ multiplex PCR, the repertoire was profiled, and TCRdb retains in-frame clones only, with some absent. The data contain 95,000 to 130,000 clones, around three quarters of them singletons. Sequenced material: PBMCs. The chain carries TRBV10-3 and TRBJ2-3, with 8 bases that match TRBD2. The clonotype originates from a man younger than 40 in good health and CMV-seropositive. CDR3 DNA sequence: TGTGCCATCAGTGAAGACGGGGGGGACACAGATACGCAGTATTTT. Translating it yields CAISEDGGDTDTQYF.